The 22 T cell receptor beta chains below were found in one sample sequenced in a study of CD8+ T cells in alopecia areata. Treatment defined: oral pan-JAK inhibitor, 5-10 mg twice daily. Following RNA extraction, reverse transcription yielded cDNA that acted as the sequencing template. The method was immunoSEQ multiplex PCR; TCRdb's version includes in-frame clones alone and lacks a portion of them. The table includes under 150,000 clones, around 54% detected once. Sequenced material: CD4+ T cells sorted from blood, taken at week 24, from a patient treated with tofacitinib. These receptors were taken from a human donor with alopecia areata.

This clone was detected only a few times. The gene calls are TRBV29-1 and TRBJ2-6; D uncertain. The V and J ends lost 7 bases and 0 bases respectively, with 10 bases between them. Germline V gene data show CDR1 as SQVTM and CDR2 as ANQGSEA. The CDR3 is made up of 14 amino acids. CDR3 sequence reads: CSADVSSGANVLTF. CDR3 in DNA: TGCAGCGCCGACGTCAGCTCTGGGGCCAACGTCCTGACTTTC.

The chain uses TRBV5-1 and TRBJ1-5; D is possibly TRBD1 (5 bases). This CDR3 has 15 residues. Trimming removed 4 bases at V and 2 bases at J, with 13 bases between. CDR1 and CDR2 from the germline V gene are SGHRS and YFSETQ. Written as DNA, the CDR3 is TGCGCCAGCAGCCCGGACACATGGGGCAATCAGCCCCAGCATTTT. It codes for CASSPDTWGNQPQHF.

The chain joins TRBV30 to TRBJ1-1; D possibly corresponds to TRBD1 (6 bases). The CDR3 is 16 amino acids. In germline, CDR1 is GTSNPN, CDR2 SVGIG (reference sequence). V lost 3 bases and J lost 1, with 18 bases in between. CDR3 coding DNA: TGTGCCTGGAGGAGTGCCTCGGGACACTGGAACACTGAAGCTTTCTTT. This encodes CAWRSASGHWNTEAFF.

This clone has just a few counts. V is TRBV29-1 and J is TRBJ1-1; tentatively, D is TRBD1 (5 bases). Germline V gives CDR1 SQVTM, CDR2 ANQGSEA. The CDR3 runs to 15 residues. The V and J ends lost 1 base and 1 base respectively, with 13 bases between them. CDR3 amino acids: CSVEVSGARNTEAFF. In nucleotides, the CDR3 is TGCAGCGTTGAAGTAAGCGGGGCACGGAACACTGAAGCTTTCTTT.

This clone was picked up a small number of times. The chain joins TRBV2 to TRBJ1-2, with D hard to call. This CDR3 is built from 14 residues. The V end lost 4 bases, the J end lost 4 bases, and 13 bases lay between the germline ends. Germline loops: CDR1 SNHLY, CDR2 FYNNEI. The CDR3: CASSVGGVVYGYTF. The CDR3 DNA reads as TGTGCCAGCAGTGTGGGTGGGGTAGTCTATGGCTACACCTTC.

The chain couples TRBV5-1 to TRBJ1-2; perhaps TRBD1 as D (6 bases). Germline CDR1 reads SGHRS; CDR2 reads YFSETQ. Trimming left V 0 bases short and J 3 bases short, with 6 bases between. The CDR3 totals 13 residues. For the CDR3, the DNA is TGCGCCAGCAGCTTGGCAGGGGACTATGGCTACACCTTC. Translating it yields CASSLAGDYGYTF. Filled out from reference TRBV5-1 and TRBJ1-2, the complete variable domain reads KAGVTQTPRYLIKTRGQQVTLSCSPISGHRSVSWYQQTPGQGLQFLFEYFSETQRNKGNFPGRFSGRQFSNSRSEMNVSTLELGDSALYLCASSLAGDYGYTFGSGTRLTVV.

This clone was detected once. The chain uses TRBV27 and TRBJ1-1; D is undetermined. Deletions cut 3 bases from V and 1 base from J, with 9 bases between. The CDR3 covers 14 residues. Germline V gives CDR1 MNHEY, CDR2 SMNVEV (reference sequence). The CDR3 sequence: CASSLSVGNTEAFF. CDR3 nucleotides: TGTGCCAGCAGTTTGAGTGTAGGGAACACTGAAGCTTTCTTT.

The chain couples TRBV23-1 to TRBJ1-1, with D unclear. TRBV23-1 is known as an ORF, though its function is uncertain. Trimming left V 6 bases short and J 5 bases short, with 10 bases between. The CDR3 consists of 12 residues. CDR3 in amino acids: CASRTKWTEAFF. The CDR3 bases are TGCGCCAGCAGGACAAAATGGACTGAAGCTTTCTTT.

The chain joins TRBV29-1 to TRBJ1-2, with 8 positions matching TRBD1. Germline CDR1 reads SQVTM; CDR2 reads ANQGSEA. The CDR3 totals 14 residues. Trimming cost V 2 bases and J 4 bases; bases outside gene matches: 6. For the CDR3, the DNA is TGCAGCGTTGAAAGGACAGGGACCGGCTATGGCTACACCTTC. Amino acids: CSVERTGTGYGYTF. The whole variable domain, filled in from reference TRBV29-1 and TRBJ1-2, reads SAVISQKPSRDICQRGTSLTIQCQVDSQVTMMFWYRQQPGQSLTLIATANQGSEATYESGFVIDKFPISRPNLTFSTLTVSNMSPEDSSIYLCSVERTGTGYGYTFGSGTRLTVV.

The V and J genes are TRBV5-4 and TRBJ2-3, with 9 bases lining up with TRBD2. The V gene's germline CDR1 is SGHNT and CDR2 YYREEE (reference sequence). This CDR3 spans 15 amino acids. V gave up 3 bases and J gave up 10 bases; unmatched junction bases: 12. The CDR3 spells CASSSTLAGEVPQYF. The CDR3 nucleotides are TGTGCCAGCAGCTCCACACTAGCGGGTGAAGTTCCGCAGTATTTT. The variable domain in full, completed from reference TRBV5-4 and TRBJ2-3, reads ETGVTQSPTHLIKTRGQQVTLRCSSQSGHNTVSWYQQALGQGPQFIFQYYREEENGRGNFPPRFSGLQFPNYSSELNVNALELDDSALYLCASSSTLAGEVPQYFGPGTRLTVL.

The chain carries TRBV29-1 and TRBJ2-5, with a tentative D call TRBD2 (6 bases). The CDR3 has 17 residues. Germline CDR1 reads SQVTM; CDR2 reads ANQGSEA. The V end lost 6 bases, the J end lost 0 bases, and 23 bases lay between the germline ends. The CDR3 region is CSVSGTTRGTNQETQYF. Here the CDR3 DNA reads TGCAGCGTCTCGGGCACTACCCGGGGGACCAACCAAGAGACCCAGTACTTC. The complete variable domain, with remaining parts taken from reference TRBV29-1 and TRBJ2-5, reads SAVISQKPSRDICQRGTSLTIQCQVDSQVTMMFWYRQQPGQSLTLIATANQGSEATYESGFVIDKFPISRPNLTFSTLTVSNMSPEDSSIYLCSVSGTTRGTNQETQYFGPGTRLLVL.

In this sample, this clone turned up a few times. The CDR3: CASSILSGQYQPQHF. The CDR3 bases are TGTGCCAGTAGTATATTATCAGGTCAATATCAGCCCCAGCATTTT. The gene calls are TRBV19 and TRBJ1-5; D is ambiguous. Germline V gene sequence: CDR1 LNHDA, CDR2 SQIVND (reference sequence). The CDR3 runs 15 residues. The V end lost 2 bases, the J end lost 5 bases, and 13 bases lay between the germline ends.

This sequence joins TRBV4-2 and TRBJ2-3; 7 bases map to TRBD2. The V segment lost 0 bases and the J segment 7 bases; nucleotides outside the gene matches: 7. CDR1 is LGHNA and CDR2 is YNFKEQ in the germline V gene. The CDR3 spans 15 residues. CDR3 bases: TGTGCCAGCAGCCAAGAGGGAGGTAGCGGGCATACGCAGTATTTT. Translation gives CASSQEGGSGHTQYF.

This chain links TRBV27 with TRBJ1-5, with TRBD1 matching over 9 bases. CDR1 is MNHEY and CDR2 is SMNVEV in the germline V gene (reference sequence). The trim removed 6 bases at V and 5 bases at J, leaving 2 bases unmatched. The CDR3 is 13 residues long. CDR3 sequence (DNA): TGTGCCAGCAGAAGGACAGGGGATCAGCCCCAGCATTTT. As protein: CASRRTGDQPQHF.

The chain employs TRBV4-3 and TRBJ1-6, with unresolved D. CDR1 and CDR2 (germline): LGHNA, YSLEER. The length of the CDR3 is 13 residues. Trimming shortened V by 6 bases and J by 7 bases, and 10 bases separated the two germline ends. In nucleotides, the CDR3 is TGCGCCAGCAGAGGAGAAGGGAATTCACCCCTCCACTTT. This translates into CASRGEGNSPLHF.

The chain has TRBV7-9 and TRBJ2-2; D call uncertain. V lost 1 base and J 6 bases, leaving 12 bases between the germline ends. The V gene's germline CDR1 is SEHNR and CDR2 FQNEAQ (reference sequence). The CDR3 sequence is 15 residues long. CDR3 loop: CASSLGFSSPGELFF. The CDR3 DNA reads TGTGCCAGCAGCTTAGGATTCAGTTCGCCCGGGGAGCTGTTTTTT.

This sequence joins TRBV2 and TRBJ2-2, with 7 positions matching TRBD1. V shed 6 bases and J 6 bases; nucleotides not matched to a gene: 7. The CDR3 totals 14 residues. Per the germline V gene, CDR1 is SNHLY and CDR2 is FYNNEI. CDR3 protein: CASSTGVVAGELFF. CDR3 bases: TGTGCCAGCAGCACAGGGGTTGTAGCCGGGGAGCTGTTTTTT.

The genes are TRBV30 and TRBJ2-3, with a tentative D call TRBD1 (5 bases). The CDR3 has 12 amino acids. Trimming left V 0 bases short and J 4 bases short, with 5 bases between. The germline CDR1 and CDR2 sequences are GTSNPN and SVGIG (reference sequence). The CDR3, as DNA: TGTGCCTGGAGTGTAGGGGCAGATACGCAGTATTTT. It codes for CAWSVGADTQYF. Full variable domain (rest looked up from reference TRBV30 and TRBJ2-3): SQTIHQWPATLVQPVGSPLSLECTVEGTSNPNLYWYRQAAGRGLQLLFYSVGIGQISSEVPQNLSASRPQDRQFILSSKKLLLSDSGFYLCAWSVGADTQYFGPGTRLTVL.

The chain recombines TRBV7-2 with TRBJ2-3; D perhaps matches TRBD2 (6 bases). The CDR3 contains 15 residues. The V end lost 5 bases, the J end lost 0 bases, and 12 bases lay between the germline ends. Germline V gene data show CDR1 as SGHTA and CDR2 as FQGNSA. The CDR3 here is CASSGPGASTDTQYF. CDR3 nucleotides: TGTGCCAGCAGCGGACCGGGAGCTAGCACAGATACGCAGTATTTT.

This clone was seen only a few times. The chain is built from TRBV7-2 and TRBJ1-6; no firm D call. This CDR3 has 14 amino acids. Germline CDR1 SGHTA, CDR2 FQGNSA. The germline V and J ends were trimmed by 3 bases and 7 bases, with 10 bases remaining between them. This CDR3 reads CASSFRRSNSPLHF. The CDR3 DNA is TGTGCCAGCAGCTTCAGGAGGTCGAATTCACCCCTCCACTTT.

This clone was seen a handful of times. The rearrangement uses TRBV30 and TRBJ2-3, with D perhaps matching TRBD1 or TRBD2 (5 bases each). Trimming cost V 7 bases and J 1 base, with 15 bases left between them. Germline V gene sequence: CDR1 GTSNPN, CDR2 SVGIG (reference sequence). The CDR3 consists of 14 residues. CDR3 in amino acids: CASNVGVRTDTQYF. In nucleotides, the CDR3 is TGTGCCTCTAACGTGGGGGTTCGCACAGATACGCAGTATTTT.

This clone was seen a handful of times. The chain couples TRBV2 to TRBJ2-5; TRBD1 is a possible D gene (5 bases). The length of the CDR3 is 14 residues. Germline loops: CDR1 SNHLY, CDR2 FYNNEI. V was clipped by 6 bases and J by 5 bases, with 16 bases between them. For the CDR3, the DNA is TGTGCCAGCAGCCTCCCAGGGTTAGGGGAGACCCAGTACTTC. Residues: CASSLPGLGETQYF.